This TCR beta chain was identified in a study of regulatory T cells in long-lasting Graves disease (dated by TCRdb to the early 2020s). For the study in its entirety: Newly diagnosed Graves' disease patients had taken antithyroid drugs for less than 3 months. Peripheral blood TCR sequencing and RNA sequencing compared persistent Graves' disease patients with newly diagnosed Graves' disease patients. The study took place in China and was registered as a clinical trial. TCR sequencing covered roughly 13 persistent and approximately 20 newly diagnosed Graves' disease patients, approximately 33 samples in total.

The time point label corresponds to: newly diagnosed GD, antithyroid drugs for less than 3 months. For both TCR sequencing and RNA sequencing, RNA was extracted from PBMCs in TRIzol. The diagnosis of Graves' disease followed American Thyroid Association guidelines. Patients were recruited from an endocrinology department in Xi'an, China. From each patient, around 9.3 milliliters of peripheral blood was collected into an EDTA anticoagulant tube. Ficoll Paque Plus density gradient separation was used to isolate PBMCs, and no further T cell sorting was performed. An Agilent 2100 Bioanalyzer and agarose gel were used to check RNA quality, while a NanoDrop 2000 measured RNA concentration. General study outcomes and caveats: Compared with newly diagnosed patients, persistent Graves' disease patients had lower TCR Shannon entropy and fewer highly expanded clones, which suggests clonal expansion. A larger number of public clonotypes was shared among persistent patients (over 2,500) than among newly diagnosed patients (approximately 1,000). The small sample size was acknowledged by the authors as a limitation that may reduce accuracy. TRBV28, TRBJ1-2 and TRBJ2-5 were preferentially used in persistent disease, while TRBV20-1 and TRBJ2-1 were favored in newly diagnosed disease. The study examined only peripheral blood because the primary lesion, thyroid tissue, could not be accessed. Only the TCR beta chain was sequenced and analyzed.

From the cysteine through the phenylalanine, the CDR3 covers 14 amino acids. Only CDR3 DNA is held: 42 bases, read in frame from base 1. According to the germline V gene (reference sequence), CDR1 reads LNHDA and CDR2 reads SQIVND. The junction carries 10 bases between V and J, which are trimmed by 3 bases and 2 bases respectively. The receptor library was made with multiplex PCR. TCRdb lists the instrument as Illumina HiSeq 4000. iRepertoire HTBI primers and Arm-PCR amplification of CDR3 regions were used to construct TCR beta libraries. Gel purification was performed on PCR products prior to sequencing. The published analysis was carried out like this. Across samples, approximately 68 TRBV and roughly 13 TRBJ segments were identified and used for gene usage analysis of CDR3 amino acid clonotypes. COPE and FqMerger were used to merge filtered high-quality paired reads into contigs. BLAST was used to align contigs to IMGT TRBV, TRBD and TRBJ reference genes, and CDR3 was defined according to IMGT. Any clonotype with a frequency above 0.1% was counted as a highly expanded clone. Shannon entropy was used to measure repertoire diversity, and the Gini coefficient was used to measure V-J evenness. Clonotypes shared by more than one individual were considered public. The public sequencing data were trimmed at Q25 with fastp and processed into clonotypes with MiXCR by TCRdb, which kept only in-frame beta chains. Each CDR3 protein gets just one entry, which takes the most common genes and DNA from the rows behind it. Clone size and V and J calls follow TCRdb, not the original study. The sample profile shows about 500,000 distinct CDR3 sequences; approximately 12% of them were found once. Jointly, the top ten make up 8.9% of the sample.

This clonotype was seen repeatedly, ten times or more. Its antigen target is currently unknown. No base quality values were provided; no much bigger clone lies one nucleotide off. The data also belong to a second study, concerning T cells in Graves' hyperthyroidism and ophthalmopathy. That second publication adds: Graves' hyperthyroidism was defined as stable when no progression to ophthalmopathy occurred over 18 months of follow-up. Hyperthyroidism patients were aged 18 to 65 years and newly diagnosed, with disease duration of less than 2 months. Any patient with an uncontrolled infection, another autoimmune disease, pregnancy or lactation was excluded. Diagnoses were established on the basis of clinical symptoms, serum thyroxine and TRAb, thyroid ultrasound, and orbital computed tomography. The first round of RT-PCR for the TCR CDR3 was performed with the HTBI primer set and the Qiagen OneStep RT-PCR kit. Most expanded thyroid clonotypes (frequency above 0.001) were also detected in blood, suggesting blood repertoires may reflect thyroid immune responses. Ophthalmopathy was separated from stable hyperthyroidism by a 13 V-J signature model, with around 90% sensitivity and approximately 84% specificity obtained in cross-validation and 80%/75% obtained in testing. In validation, progression to ophthalmopathy was predicted by the model with nearly 71% sensitivity and about 72% specificity, a median of roughly 6.4 months before onset. To identify distinguishing TCR V-J signatures, a discovery cohort of 90 to 100 patients was used, comprising some 45 with Graves' ophthalmopathy and under 60 with stable Graves' hyperthyroidism. Whether ophthalmopathy could be predicted prospectively was tested in an independent validation cohort made up of roughly 19 hyperthyroidism patients plus 17 patients who later progressed to ophthalmopathy. For training and testing, the 100 patients in the discovery cohort were randomly divided in a 7:3 ratio. In addition, the study compared T-cell repertoires in thyroid tissue and in blood from a handful of Graves' hyperthyroidism patients. After blood sampling, hyperthyroidism patients were treated with methimazole at a starting dose of 30 mg daily, and ophthalmopathy patients were treated with high-dose intravenous methylprednisolone. A second multiplex PCR round built the libraries, followed by size selection and purification. The libraries were sequenced on an Illumina HiSeq2000 using paired-end 100 bp reads. Raw data were processed with SOAPnuke, discarding reads with adapters, uncalled bases, mean Phred below 15, or no exact constant-primer or identifier match. COPE v1.2.5 was used to merge the high-quality paired reads, and each unique nucleotide sequence was defined as a clonotype. Clonotypes were aligned to IMGT TRBV, TRBD and TRBJ reference segments using MiTCR v1.1. Only V-J combinations with frequency above 0.0001, covering about 99% of repertoires, were analysed. The TCS score was defined as F50 (clonal expansion) divided by E x V (chaos), with BLOSUM62-based TCRdist calculated between CDR3 peptides within each V-J. Welch's t-statistics and random forest reduced fewer than 600 V-J features to 10 to 15, which were used in a naive Bayes classifier (R e1071). No statistical method was used to fix the sample size in advance, and group allocation was not hidden from the investigators. The paper describes TCR Vbeta CDR3 sequencing of 130 to 150 peripheral blood samples, made up of roughly 45 ophthalmopathy patients, 70 to 75 hyperthyroidism patients and roughly 17 progressor patients.

The source was peripheral blood mononuclear cells (PBMCs), collected at new diagnosis, from a patient treated with antithyroid drugs. The chain couples TRBV19 to TRBJ1-1; no D gene call is confident. The clonotype was recovered from a woman in her twenties or thirties with Graves disease. Donor details come from another sample of the same person, matched by shared clones. The DNA reads TGTGCCAGTAGTATGCGGGTGATAAACACTGAAGCTTTCTTT. This sequence encodes CASSMRVINTEAFF.